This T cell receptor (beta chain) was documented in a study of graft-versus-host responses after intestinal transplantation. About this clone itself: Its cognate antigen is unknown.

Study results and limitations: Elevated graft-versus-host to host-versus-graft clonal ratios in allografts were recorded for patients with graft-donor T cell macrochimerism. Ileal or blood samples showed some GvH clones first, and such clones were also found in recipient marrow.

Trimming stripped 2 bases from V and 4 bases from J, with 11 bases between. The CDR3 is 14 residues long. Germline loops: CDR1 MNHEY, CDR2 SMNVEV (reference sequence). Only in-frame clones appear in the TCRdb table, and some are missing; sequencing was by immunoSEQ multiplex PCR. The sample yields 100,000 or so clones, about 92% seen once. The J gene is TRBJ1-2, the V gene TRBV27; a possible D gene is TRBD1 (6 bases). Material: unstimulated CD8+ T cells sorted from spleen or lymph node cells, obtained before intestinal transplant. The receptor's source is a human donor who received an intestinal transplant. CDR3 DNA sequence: TGTGCCAGCAGTTTAGCAGGGGATTCCTATGGCTACACCTTC. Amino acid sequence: CASSLAGDSYGYTF.